This is a list of T cell receptor beta chains from one sample in a study of CD8 T cells in ankylosing spondylitis. TCRdb used MiXCR to reprocess the 5' RACE reads, holding one entry per CDR3 protein. The profile covers 300,000 to 350,000 distinct CDR3 sequences, with 11% appearing a single time and more than 7% taken by the ten largest. Sequenced material: blood, either unsorted or a sorted T cell fraction (not recorded which). Every receptor here comes from a female donor with ankylosing spondylitis or in good health (not recorded which). Both conserved end residues are part of each CDR3. The order of the fields is D gene, J gene, V gene, clone size, CDR3 DNA, CDR3 protein. D genes are given only for firm matches. Some rows have no size entry. The others give once, few or many, or a class for an expanded clone.

D gene: -
J gene: TRBJ2-5
V gene: TRBV5-1
clone size: few
CDR3 DNA: TGCGCCAGCAGCTCCGGGGACATTGGAGAGACCCAGTACTTC
CDR3 protein: CASSSGDIGETQYF

D gene: -
J gene: TRBJ2-5
V gene: TRBV7-2
clone size: -
CDR3 DNA: TGTGCCAGCAGCTTAGCGGGCCAAGAGACCCAGCACTTC
CDR3 protein: CASSLAGQETQHF

D gene: TRBD2
J gene: TRBJ2-5
V gene: TRBV7-9
clone size: many
CDR3 DNA: TGTGCCAGCAGCCTCAGACTAGCGTCTCGGCCAGAGACCCAGTACTTC
CDR3 protein: CASSLRLASRPETQYF

D gene: -
J gene: TRBJ2-5
V gene: TRBV7-2
clone size: few
CDR3 DNA: TGTGCCAGCAGCTTAGGTTTGCAGGTCCAAGAGACCCAGTACTTC
CDR3 protein: CASSLGLQVQETQYF

D gene: TRBD2
J gene: TRBJ2-7
V gene: TRBV18
clone size: -
CDR3 DNA: TGTGCCAGCTCACCGCCCGGACTAGCGGGTGGCTACGAGCAGTACTTC
CDR3 protein: CASSPPGLAGGYEQYF

D gene: -
J gene: TRBJ2-7
V gene: TRBV5-6
clone size: -
CDR3 DNA: TGTGCCAGCAGCTCGGGGCTTGCGGGGTCCTACGAGCAGTACTTC
CDR3 protein: CASSSGLAGSYEQYF

D gene: -
J gene: TRBJ1-5
V gene: TRBV18
clone size: few
CDR3 DNA: TGTGCCAGCTCACCACTATCCGGACGGGATAGCAATCAGCCCCAGCATTTT
CDR3 protein: CASSPLSGRDSNQPQHF

D gene: TRBD1
J gene: TRBJ1-1
V gene: TRBV5-6
clone size: many
CDR3 DNA: TGTGCCAGCAGCGTAACAGGGGGGGGAAGGAACACTGAAGCTTTCTTT
CDR3 protein: CASSVTGGGRNTEAFF

D gene: TRBD2
J gene: TRBJ2-7
V gene: TRBV20-1
clone size: many
CDR3 DNA: TGCAGTGCTTCGGCCGGGACTAGCGAGCTAACAGGGGAGCAGTACTTC
CDR3 protein: CSASAGTSELTGEQYF

D gene: -
J gene: TRBJ2-3
V gene: TRBV6-2/TRBV6-3
clone size: many
CDR3 DNA: TGTGCCAGCAGTTATAGTACCGAACTACCTTTCACAGATACGCAGTATTTT
CDR3 protein: CASSYSTELPFTDTQYF